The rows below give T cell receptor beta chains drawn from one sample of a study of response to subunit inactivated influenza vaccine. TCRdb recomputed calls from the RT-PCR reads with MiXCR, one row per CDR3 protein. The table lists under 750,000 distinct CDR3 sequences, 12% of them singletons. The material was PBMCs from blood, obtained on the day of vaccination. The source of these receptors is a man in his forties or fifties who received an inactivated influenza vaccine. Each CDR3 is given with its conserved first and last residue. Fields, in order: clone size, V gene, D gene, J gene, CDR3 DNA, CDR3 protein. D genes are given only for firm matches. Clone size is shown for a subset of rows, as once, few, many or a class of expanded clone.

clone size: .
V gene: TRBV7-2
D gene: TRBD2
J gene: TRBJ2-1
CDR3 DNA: TGTGCCAGCAGCTTCCAGACTAGCGGGAGGTTGGGGGAGCAGTTCTTC
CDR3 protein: CASSFQTSGRLGEQFF

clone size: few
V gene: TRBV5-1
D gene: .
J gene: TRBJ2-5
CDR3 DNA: TGCGCCAGCAGCCGGACCGATGGGAGACAAGAGACCCAGTACTTC
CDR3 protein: CASSRTDGRQETQYF

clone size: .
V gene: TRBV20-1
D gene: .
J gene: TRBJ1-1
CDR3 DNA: TGCAGTGCCCTGCGCGGGGTTACTGAAGCTTTCTTT
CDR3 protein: CSALRGVTEAFF

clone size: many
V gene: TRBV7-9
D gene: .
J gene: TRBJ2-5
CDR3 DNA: TGTGCCAGCAGCTCTCGAGGGCGAGAGACCCAGTACTTC
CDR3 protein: CASSSRGRETQYF

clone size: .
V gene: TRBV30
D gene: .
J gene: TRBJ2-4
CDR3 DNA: TGTGCCACCGGGGGCAGAGGAAACCGCAAAAACATTCAGTACTTC
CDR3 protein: CATGGRGNRKNIQYF

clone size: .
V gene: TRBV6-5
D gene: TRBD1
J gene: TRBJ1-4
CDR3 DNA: TGTGCCAGCAGTTACGGACAGGGGGCGGAAAAACTGTTTTTT
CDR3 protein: CASSYGQGAEKLFF

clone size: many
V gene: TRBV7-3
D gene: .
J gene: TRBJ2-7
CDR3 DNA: TGTGCCAGCAGCTTAAACGGCGACCGCTCCTACGAGCAGTACTTC
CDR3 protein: CASSLNGDRSYEQYF

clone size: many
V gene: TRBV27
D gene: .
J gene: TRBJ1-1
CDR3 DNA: TGTGCCAGCAGTTTAAGTAGAGGGACTGAAGCTTTCTTT
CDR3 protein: CASSLSRGTEAFF

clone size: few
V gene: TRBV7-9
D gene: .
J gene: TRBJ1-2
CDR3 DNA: TGTGCCAGCAGCCCTCCCCAGCTATTCTATGGCTACACCTTC
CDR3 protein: CASSPPQLFYGYTF

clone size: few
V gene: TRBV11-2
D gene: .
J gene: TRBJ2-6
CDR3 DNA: TGTGCCAGCAGCTTTGGGACGGCCTCTGGGGCCAACGTCCTGACTTTC
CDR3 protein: CASSFGTASGANVLTF

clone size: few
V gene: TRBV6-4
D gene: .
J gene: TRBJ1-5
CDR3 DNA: TGTGCCAGCAGTGTGACAATTAATCAGCCCCAGCATTTT
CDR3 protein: CASSVTINQPQHF

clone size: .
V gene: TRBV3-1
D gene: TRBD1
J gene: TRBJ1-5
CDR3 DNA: TGTGCCAGCAGCCATGGACAGGGCAGTCAGCCCCAGCATTTT
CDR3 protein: CASSHGQGSQPQHF

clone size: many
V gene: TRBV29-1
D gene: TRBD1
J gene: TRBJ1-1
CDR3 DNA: TGCAGCGTTTTGGGACAGAGAATGAACACTGAAGCTTTCTTT
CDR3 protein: CSVLGQRMNTEAFF

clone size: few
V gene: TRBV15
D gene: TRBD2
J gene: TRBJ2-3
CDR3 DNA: TGTGCCACCAGCAGAGGGACTAGCGGGGACTGGAGCACAGATACGCAGTATTTT
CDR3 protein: CATSRGTSGDWSTDTQYF

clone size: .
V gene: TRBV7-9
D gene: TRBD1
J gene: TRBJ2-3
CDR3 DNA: TGTGCCAGCACAACGGGACAGATTTCCACAGATACGCAGTATTTT
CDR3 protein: CASTTGQISTDTQYF

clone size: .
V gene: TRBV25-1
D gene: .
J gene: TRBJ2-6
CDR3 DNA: TGTGCCAGCAGGGGGAGAGGGGCCAACGTCCTGACTTTC
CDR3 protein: CASRGRGANVLTF

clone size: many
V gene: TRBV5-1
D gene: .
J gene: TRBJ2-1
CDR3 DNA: TGCGCCAGCAGCTTGGGAGGACGGAGCTCCTACAATGAGCAGTTCTTC
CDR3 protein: CASSLGGRSSYNEQFF

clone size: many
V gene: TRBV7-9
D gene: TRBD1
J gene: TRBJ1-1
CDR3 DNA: TGTGCCAGCAGGCAAGACAGGGTGAACACTGAAGCTTTCTTT
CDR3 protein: CASRQDRVNTEAFF

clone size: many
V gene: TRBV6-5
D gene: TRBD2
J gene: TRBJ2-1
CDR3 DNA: TGTGCCAGCAGTTACGGGCTAGCGGTCCCTGGGGCCGAGCAGTTCTTC
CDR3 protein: CASSYGLAVPGAEQFF

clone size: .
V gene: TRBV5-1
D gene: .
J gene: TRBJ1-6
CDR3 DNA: TGCGCCAGCAGCCCCTTGGGGGGCCCAAATTCACCCCTCCACTTT
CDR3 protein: CASSPLGGPNSPLHF

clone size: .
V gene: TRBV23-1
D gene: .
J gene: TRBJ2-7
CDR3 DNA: TGCGCCAGCAGTCAATCGATGGCAGAGTTCAACTACGAGCAGTACTTC
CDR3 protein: CASSQSMAEFNYEQYF

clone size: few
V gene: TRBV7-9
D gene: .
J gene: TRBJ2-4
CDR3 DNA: TGTGCCAGCAGCTTATCCCGGGACACCATTCAGTACTTC
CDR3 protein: CASSLSRDTIQYF

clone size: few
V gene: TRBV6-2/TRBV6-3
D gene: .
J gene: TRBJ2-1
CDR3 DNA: TGTGCCAGCGGGAGCGTCGGTAATGAGCAGTTCTTC
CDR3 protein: CASGSVGNEQFF

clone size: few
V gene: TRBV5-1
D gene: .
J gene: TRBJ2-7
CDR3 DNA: TGCGCCAGCAGCACCGGCACAGCCGTGGATAGCTACGAGCAGTACTTC
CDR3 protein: CASSTGTAVDSYEQYF

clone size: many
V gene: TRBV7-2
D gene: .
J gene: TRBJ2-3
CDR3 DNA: TGTGCCACGGGCGGATACACAGATACGCAGTATTTT
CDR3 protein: CATGGYTDTQYF

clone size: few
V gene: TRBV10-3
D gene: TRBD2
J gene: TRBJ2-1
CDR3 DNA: TGTGCCACTAGCGGGAGCTCGGGGAATGAGCAGTTCTTC
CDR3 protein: CATSGSSGNEQFF

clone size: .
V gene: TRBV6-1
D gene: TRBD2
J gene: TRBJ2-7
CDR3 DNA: TGTGCCAGCTTGCCCGGGGGGGGTTCGGCCTACGAGCAGTACTTC
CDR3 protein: CASLPGGGSAYEQYF

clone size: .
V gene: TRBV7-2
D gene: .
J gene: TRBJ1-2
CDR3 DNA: TGTGCCAGCTTACTTAGGAGAGATAACTATGGCTACACCTTC
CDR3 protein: CASLLRRDNYGYTF

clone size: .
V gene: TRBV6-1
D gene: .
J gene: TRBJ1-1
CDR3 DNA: TGTGCCAGCAGGAACCGTATACAGGGAGAGAACACTGAAGCTTTCTTT
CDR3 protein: CASRNRIQGENTEAFF

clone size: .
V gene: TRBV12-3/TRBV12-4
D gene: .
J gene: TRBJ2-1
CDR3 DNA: TGTGCCAGCAGCCACAGGGGGGGACTTATCAATGAGCAGTTCTTC
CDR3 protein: CASSHRGGLINEQFF

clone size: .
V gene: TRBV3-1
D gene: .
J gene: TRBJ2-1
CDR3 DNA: TGTGCCAGCAGCCAAGCTGAACTTACGAACAATGAGCAGTTCTTC
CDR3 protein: CASSQAELTNNEQFF

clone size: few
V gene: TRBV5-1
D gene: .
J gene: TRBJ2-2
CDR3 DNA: TGCGCCAGCAGCTTGACCCCGGGACACCCGAACACCGGGGAGCTGTTTTTT
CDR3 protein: CASSLTPGHPNTGELFF

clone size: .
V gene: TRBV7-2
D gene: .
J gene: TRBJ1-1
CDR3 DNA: TGTGCCAGCAGCTTTACAGGGAGCACTGAAGCTTTCTTT
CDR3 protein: CASSFTGSTEAFF

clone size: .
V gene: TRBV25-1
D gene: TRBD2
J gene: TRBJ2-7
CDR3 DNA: TGTGCCAGCAGTGCTAGCGGGACCTACGAGCAGTACTTC
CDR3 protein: CASSASGTYEQYF

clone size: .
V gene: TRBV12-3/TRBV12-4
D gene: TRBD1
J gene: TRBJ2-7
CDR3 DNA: TGTGCCAGCAGTCTTCAGGGGGCTTCAACCTACGAGCAGTACTTC
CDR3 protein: CASSLQGASTYEQYF

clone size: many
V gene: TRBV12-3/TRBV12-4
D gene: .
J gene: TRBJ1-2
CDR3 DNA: TGTGCCAGCAGTTTAAGCAGGTCCTATGGCTACACCTTC
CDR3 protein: CASSLSRSYGYTF

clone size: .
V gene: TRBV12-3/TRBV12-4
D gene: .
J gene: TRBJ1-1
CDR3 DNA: TGTGCCAGTCGGAAGGACATCCTCTCCAACACTGAAGCTTTCTTT
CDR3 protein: CASRKDILSNTEAFF

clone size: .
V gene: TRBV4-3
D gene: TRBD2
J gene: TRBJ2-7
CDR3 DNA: TGCGCCAGCAGCCAAGGGACTAGCGGGAGTCCCTACGAGCAGTACTTC
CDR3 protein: CASSQGTSGSPYEQYF

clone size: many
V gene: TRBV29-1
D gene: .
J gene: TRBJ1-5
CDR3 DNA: TGCAGCGTTGTTGGGACGGGCGGCAATCAGCCCCAGCATTTT
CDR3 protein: CSVVGTGGNQPQHF

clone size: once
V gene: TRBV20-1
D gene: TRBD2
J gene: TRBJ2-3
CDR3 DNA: TGCAGTGCTAGTGCAAGACTAGCGGGAGTCAGGACAGGTACGCAGTATTTT
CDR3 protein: CSASARLAGVRTGTQYF

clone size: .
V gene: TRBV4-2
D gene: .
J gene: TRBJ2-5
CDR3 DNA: TGTGCCAGCAGCCAAGGGATTGGCGATCCGTCCAAGAAGACCCAGTACTTC
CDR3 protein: CASSQGIGDPSKKTQYF

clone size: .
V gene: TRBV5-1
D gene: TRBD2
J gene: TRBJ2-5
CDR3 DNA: TGCGCCAGCAGCCCGACTAGCGGGTCAGAGACCCAGTACTTC
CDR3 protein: CASSPTSGSETQYF

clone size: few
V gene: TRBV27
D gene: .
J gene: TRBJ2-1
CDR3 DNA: TGTGCCAGCAGTTCCTCCGGGACACGGCAGTTCTTC
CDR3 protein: CASSSSGTRQFF

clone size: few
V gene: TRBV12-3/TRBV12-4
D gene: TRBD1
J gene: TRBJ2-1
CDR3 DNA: TGTGCCAGCACCCCCGGACAGGGCGGCCACAATGAGCAGTTCTTC
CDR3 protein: CASTPGQGGHNEQFF